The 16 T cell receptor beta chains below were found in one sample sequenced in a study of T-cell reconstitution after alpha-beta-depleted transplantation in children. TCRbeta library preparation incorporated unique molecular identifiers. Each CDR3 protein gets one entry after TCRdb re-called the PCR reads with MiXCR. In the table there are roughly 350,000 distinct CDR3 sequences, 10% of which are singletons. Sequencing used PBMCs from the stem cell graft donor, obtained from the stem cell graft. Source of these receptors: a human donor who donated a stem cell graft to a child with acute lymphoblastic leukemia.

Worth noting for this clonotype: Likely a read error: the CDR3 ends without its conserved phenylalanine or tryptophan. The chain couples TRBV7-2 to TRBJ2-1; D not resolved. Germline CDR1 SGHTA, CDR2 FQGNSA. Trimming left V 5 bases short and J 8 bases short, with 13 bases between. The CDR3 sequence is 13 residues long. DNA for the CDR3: TGTGCCAGCAGCGCCCAAGGTCTGGATGAGCAGTTCTTG. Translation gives CASSAQGLDEQFL.

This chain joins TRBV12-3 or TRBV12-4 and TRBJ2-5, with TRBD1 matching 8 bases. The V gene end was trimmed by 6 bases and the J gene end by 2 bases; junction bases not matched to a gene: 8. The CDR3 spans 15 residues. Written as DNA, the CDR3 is TGTGCCAGCAGCTTACAGGGGGTAAAGCAAGAGACCCAGTACTTC. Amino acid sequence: CASSLQGVKQETQYF.

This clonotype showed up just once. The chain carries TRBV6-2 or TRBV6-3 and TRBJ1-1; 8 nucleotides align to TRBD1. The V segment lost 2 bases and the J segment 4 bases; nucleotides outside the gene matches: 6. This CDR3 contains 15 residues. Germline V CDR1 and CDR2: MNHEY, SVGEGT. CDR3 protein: CASSYPRTGFTEAFF. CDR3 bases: TGTGCCAGCAGTTACCCGCGGACAGGGTTCACTGAAGCTTTCTTT.

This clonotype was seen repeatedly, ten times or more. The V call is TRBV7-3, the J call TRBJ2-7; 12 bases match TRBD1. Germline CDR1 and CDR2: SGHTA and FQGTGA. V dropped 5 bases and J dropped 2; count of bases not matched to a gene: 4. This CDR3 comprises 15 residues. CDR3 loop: CASSPGTGGPYEQYF. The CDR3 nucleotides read TGTGCCAGCAGCCCCGGGACAGGGGGCCCCTACGAGCAGTACTTC.

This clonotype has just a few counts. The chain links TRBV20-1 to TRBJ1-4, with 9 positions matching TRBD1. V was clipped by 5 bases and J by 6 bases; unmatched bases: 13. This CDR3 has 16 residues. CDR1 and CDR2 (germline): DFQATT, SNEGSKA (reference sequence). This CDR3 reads CSASGTGSSDYEKLFF. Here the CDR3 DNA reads TGCAGTGCTTCCGGGACAGGGAGCTCTGACTATGAAAAACTGTTTTTT.

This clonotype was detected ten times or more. CDR3 protein: CASQGPLQGGTGELFF. CDR3 nucleotide sequence: TGTGCCAGTCAGGGCCCTTTACAGGGGGGCACCGGGGAGCTGTTTTTT. The chain combines TRBV12-3 or TRBV12-4 with TRBJ2-2; TRBD1 matches 8 bases. The trim removed 9 bases at V and 4 bases at J, leaving 13 bases unmatched. This CDR3 is 16 amino acids long.

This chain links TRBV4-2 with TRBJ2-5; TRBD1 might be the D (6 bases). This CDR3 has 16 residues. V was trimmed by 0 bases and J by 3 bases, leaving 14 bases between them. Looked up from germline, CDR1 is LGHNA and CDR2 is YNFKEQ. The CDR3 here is CASSQDPGQIKETQYF. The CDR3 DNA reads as TGTGCCAGCAGCCAAGATCCAGGACAGATAAAAGAGACCCAGTACTTC.

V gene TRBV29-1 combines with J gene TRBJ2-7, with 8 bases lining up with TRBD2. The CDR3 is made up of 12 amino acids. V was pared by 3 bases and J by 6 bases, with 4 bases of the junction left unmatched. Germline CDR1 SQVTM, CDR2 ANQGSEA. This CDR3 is CSVEREDGEQYF. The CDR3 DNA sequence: TGCAGCGTTGAGCGGGAGGATGGCGAGCAGTACTTC.

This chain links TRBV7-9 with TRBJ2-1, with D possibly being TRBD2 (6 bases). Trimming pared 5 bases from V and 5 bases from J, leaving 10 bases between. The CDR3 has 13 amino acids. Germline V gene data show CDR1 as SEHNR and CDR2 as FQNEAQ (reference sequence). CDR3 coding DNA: TGTGCCAGCAGCGGAGGGTACCACAATGAGCAGTTCTTC. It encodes CASSGGYHNEQFF. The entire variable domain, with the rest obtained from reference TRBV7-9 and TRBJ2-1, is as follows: DTGVSQNPRHKITKRGQNVTFRCDPISEHNRLYWYRQTLGQGPEFLTYFQNEAQLEKSRLLSDRFSAERPKGSFSTLEIQRTEQGDSAMYLCASSGGYHNEQFFGPGTRLTVL.

DNA for the CDR3: TGCGCCAGTTCGGACGGACCAGGGAACATTCAGTACTTC. Its translation: CASSDGPGNIQYF. The chain employs TRBV4-1 and TRBJ2-4; a possible D gene is TRBD1 (5 bases). Germline CDR1 is MGHRA and CDR2 is YSYEKL. V lost 9 bases, J lost 7 bases, and 16 bases lay in between. This CDR3 has 13 amino acids.

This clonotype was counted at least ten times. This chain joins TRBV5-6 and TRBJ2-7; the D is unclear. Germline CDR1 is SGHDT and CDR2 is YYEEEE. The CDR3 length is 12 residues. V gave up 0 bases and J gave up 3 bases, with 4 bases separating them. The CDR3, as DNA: TGTGCCAGCAGCTTGGACATCTACGAGCAGTACTTC. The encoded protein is CASSLDIYEQYF.

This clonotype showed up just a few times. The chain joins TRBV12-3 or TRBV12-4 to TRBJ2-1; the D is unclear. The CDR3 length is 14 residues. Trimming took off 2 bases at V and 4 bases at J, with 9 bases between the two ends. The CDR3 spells CASSLIEAYNEQFF. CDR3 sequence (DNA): TGTGCCAGCAGTTTAATAGAAGCTTACAATGAGCAGTTCTTC.

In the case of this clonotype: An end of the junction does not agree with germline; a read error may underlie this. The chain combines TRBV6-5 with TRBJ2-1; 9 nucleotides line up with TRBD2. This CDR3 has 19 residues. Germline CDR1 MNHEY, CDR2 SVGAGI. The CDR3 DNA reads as TGTGGCAGCAGTTACGGGAAACCGGGACTAGCCATCGTGAACAATGAGCAGTTCTTC. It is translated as CGSSYGKPGLAIVNNEQFF.

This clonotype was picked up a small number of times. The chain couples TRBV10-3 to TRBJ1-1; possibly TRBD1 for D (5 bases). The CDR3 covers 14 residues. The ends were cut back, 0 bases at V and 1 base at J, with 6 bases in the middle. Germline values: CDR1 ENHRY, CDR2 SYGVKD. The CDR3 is CAISESGGNTEAFF. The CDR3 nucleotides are TGTGCCATCAGTGAGTCCGGGGGGAACACTGAAGCTTTCTTT.

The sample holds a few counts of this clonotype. The CDR3 DNA reads as TGCAGTGCCAGTAGCGGCTCCTACGAGCAGTACTTC. Its translation: CSASSGSYEQYF. The chain joins TRBV20-1 to TRBJ2-7, with a weak D call TRBD2 (6 bases). V dropped 6 bases and J dropped 0 bases, with 9 bases sitting between them. This CDR3 is built from 12 residues. Germline-derived CDR1 and CDR2 are DFQATT and SNEGSKA (reference sequence).

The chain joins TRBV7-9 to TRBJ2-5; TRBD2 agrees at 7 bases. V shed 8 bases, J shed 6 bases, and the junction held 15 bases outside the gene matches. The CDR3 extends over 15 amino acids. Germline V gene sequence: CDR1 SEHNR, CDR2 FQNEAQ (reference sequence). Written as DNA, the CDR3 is TGTGCCAGCGGCATGGGAGGCGGGAGCGCGCAGACCCAGTACTTC. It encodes CASGMGGGSAQTQYF.